Presented here are 9 T cell receptor beta chains from one specimen sequenced in a study of OX40 agonist ivuxolimab in advanced cancers. Assay: immunoSEQ multiplex PCR; the TCRdb copy retains only in-frame clones and omits some. In the table there are 90,000 to 100,000 clones, 90% of which are singletons. Sequenced material: CD4+ or CD8+ T cells sorted from blood, taken in a trial of the OX40 agonist ivuxolimab. Every receptor here comes from an adult with an advanced solid tumor such as melanoma, head and neck, liver or kidney cancer.

The chain uses TRBV5-1 and TRBJ2-7, with 9 bases identical to TRBD1. The V gene end was trimmed by 7 bases and the J gene end by 3 bases; junction bases not matched to a gene: 11. The CDR3 consists of 15 residues. Germline V CDR1 and CDR2: SGHRS, YFSETQ. This CDR3 is CASRTSSGQGYEQYF. The CDR3, as DNA: TGCGCCAGCCGAACGTCCTCGGGACAGGGCTACGAGCAGTACTTC.

The genes are TRBV6-6 and TRBJ2-5, with 11 bases that match TRBD2. V shed 5 bases and J 8 bases; nucleotides not matched to a gene: 7. Germline values: CDR1 MNHNY, CDR2 SVGAGI (reference sequence). This CDR3 is 14 amino acids long. CDR3 sequence (DNA): TGTGCCAGCAGTGGGACTAGCGGAGGTCAAACCCAGTACTTC. Protein product: CASSGTSGGQTQYF.

This chain connects TRBV5-8 to TRBJ2-4; no reliable D call. The V end lost 0 bases, the J end lost 1 base, and 5 bases lay between the germline ends. From germline, CDR1 is SGHTS and CDR2 YDEGEE. This CDR3 has 14 amino acids. CDR3 residues: CASSLGFAKNIQYF. CDR3 nucleotide sequence: TGTGCCAGCAGCTTGGGTTTTGCCAAAAACATTCAGTACTTC.

The genes are TRBV15 and TRBJ1-2; 10 positions agree with TRBD1. V was pared by 3 bases and J by 7 bases, with 2 bases of the junction left unmatched. Germline CDR1 and CDR2: LNHNV and YYDKDF (reference sequence). The CDR3 has 13 amino acids. The CDR3 sequence: CATSRGQGIGYTF. The CDR3, as DNA: TGTGCCACCAGCAGGGGACAGGGGATTGGCTACACCTTC.

This clone occurred a few times. The V gene is TRBV5-1, the J gene TRBJ1-1, with TRBD1 identical over 7 bases. The CDR3 extends over 12 amino acids. CDR1 SGHRS and CDR2 YFSETQ come from the germline V gene. The junction had 0 bases not matched to a gene; V was cut back by 0 bases and J by 7 bases. DNA for the CDR3: TGCGCCAGCAGCTTGGGGGACAGTGAAGCTTTCTTT. Translation: CASSLGDSEAFF. Filled out from reference TRBV5-1 and TRBJ1-1, the complete variable domain reads KAGVTQTPRYLIKTRGQQVTLSCSPISGHRSVSWYQQTPGQGLQFLFEYFSETQRNKGNFPGRFSGRQFSNSRSEMNVSTLELGDSALYLCASSLGDSEAFFGQGTRLTVV.

The gene calls are TRBV18 and TRBJ2-4, with 8 nucleotides matching TRBD1. CDR1 is KGHSH, CDR2 LQKENI, per germline. The CDR3 totals 16 residues. Trimming removed 4 bases from V and 0 bases from J; junction bases left unmatched: 5. This CDR3 reads CASSLGTGLAKNIQYF. The CDR3 DNA reads TGTGCCAGCTCACTGGGGACAGGCCTAGCCAAAAACATTCAGTACTTC.

The genes are TRBV5-1 and TRBJ2-7; the match to TRBD2 covers 14 bases. CDR3 length: 17 residues. V dropped 2 bases and J dropped 5; count of bases not matched to a gene: 9. Germline CDR1 is SGHRS and CDR2 is YFSETQ. CDR3 DNA: TGCGCCAGCAGCTTCGGACTAGCGGGAGGAACGGCCCACGAGCAGTACTTC. It yields the protein CASSFGLAGGTAHEQYF.

The chain links TRBV5-6 to TRBJ2-2, with 8 bases lining up with TRBD2. The germline V gene encodes CDR1 SGHDT and CDR2 YYEEEE. Trimming at V came to 3 bases and at J to 4 bases, leaving 8 bases not matched to a gene. The CDR3 totals 16 residues. CDR3 residues: CASSSGGRRITGELFF. In DNA form, the CDR3 reads TGTGCCAGCAGCTCGGGGGGGCGTCGCATCACCGGGGAGCTGTTTTTT. Supplemented by reference TRBV5-6 and TRBJ2-2, the full variable domain reads DAGVTQSPTHLIKTRGQQVTLRCSPKSGHDTVSWYQQALGQGPQFIFQYYEEEERQRGNFPDRFSGHQFPNYSSELNVNALLLGDSALYLCASSSGGRRITGELFFGEGSRLTVL.

This clone is a singleton in its sample. The CDR3 is CASSLEGTGAKNIQYF. In DNA, the CDR3 is TGCGCCAGCAGCTTGGAAGGGACAGGGGCCAAAAACATTCAGTACTTC. The chain couples TRBV5-1 to TRBJ2-4; 9 bases line up with TRBD1. V gave up 0 bases and J gave up 1 base; unmatched junction bases: 2. Germline V gene lookup returns CDR1 SGHRS and CDR2 YFSETQ. The CDR3 spans 16 residues.